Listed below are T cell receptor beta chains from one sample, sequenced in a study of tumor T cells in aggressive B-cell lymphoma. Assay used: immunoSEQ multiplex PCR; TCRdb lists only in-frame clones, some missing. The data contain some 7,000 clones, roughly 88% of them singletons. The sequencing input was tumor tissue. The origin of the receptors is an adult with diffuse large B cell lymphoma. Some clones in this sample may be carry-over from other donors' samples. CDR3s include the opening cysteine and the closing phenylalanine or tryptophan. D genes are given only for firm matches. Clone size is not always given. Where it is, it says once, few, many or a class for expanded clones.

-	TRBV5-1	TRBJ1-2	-	CASSQMRANYGYTF	TGCGCCAGCAGCCAGATGCGAGCGAACTACGGCTACACCTTC
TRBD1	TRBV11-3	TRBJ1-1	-	CASSGPGGSDTEAFF	TGTGCCAGCAGCGGACCAGGGGGATCGGACACTGAAGCTTTCTTT
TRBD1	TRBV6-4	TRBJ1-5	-	CASSVTGEDQPQHF	TGTGCCAGCAGCGTAACAGGGGAGGATCAGCCCCAGCATTTT
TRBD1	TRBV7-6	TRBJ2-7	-	CASSLGQGHEQYF	TGTGCCAGCAGCTTAGGACAGGGCCACGAGCAGTACTTC
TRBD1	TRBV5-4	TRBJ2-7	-	CASSLDRGSMYEQYF	TGTGCCAGCAGCCTGGACAGGGGGAGTATGTACGAGCAGTACTTC
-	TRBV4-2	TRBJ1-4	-	CASSQDAGEKLFF	TGTGCCAGCAGCCAAGATGCGGGCGAAAAACTGTTTTTT
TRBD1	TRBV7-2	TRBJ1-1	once	CASSSTGGRATEAFF	TGTGCCAGCAGCTCAACAGGGGGCAGGGCCACTGAAGCTTTCTTT
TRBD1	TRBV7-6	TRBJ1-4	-	CASSATGGNEKLFF	TGTGCCAGCAGCGCGACAGGGGGGAATGAAAAACTGTTTTTT
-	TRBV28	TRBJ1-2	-	CASSRGPFGYTF	TGTGCCAGCAGCCGAGGTCCTTTTGGCTACACCTTC
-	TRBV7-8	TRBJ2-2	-	CASSPRDTGELFF	TGTGCCAGCAGTCCCAGGGACACCGGGGAGCTGTTTTTT
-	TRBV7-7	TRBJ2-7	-	CASSLEAGESYEQYF	TGTGCTAGCAGCTTAGAGGCCGGAGAGTCCTACGAGCAGTACTTC
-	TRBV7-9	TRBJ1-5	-	CASSSGLATAQHF	TGTGCCAGCAGCTCAGGGTTAGCAACGGCCCAGCATTTT
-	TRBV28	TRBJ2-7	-	CASSLRGLNYEQYF	TGTGCCAGCAGTTTAAGAGGTCTAAACTACGAGCAGTACTTC
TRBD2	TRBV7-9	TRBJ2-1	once	CASSSLGGTSVASNEQFF	TGTGCCAGCAGCTCATTAGGCGGGACTAGCGTTGCCTCCAATGAGCAGTTCTTC
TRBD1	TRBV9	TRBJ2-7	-	CASSPRDSQPYEQYF	TGTGCCAGCAGCCCTCGGGACAGCCAGCCCTACGAGCAGTACTTC
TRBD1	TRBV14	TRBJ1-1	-	CASSMQGAVGTEAFF	TGTGCCAGCAGCATGCAGGGGGCAGTCGGCACTGAAGCTTTCTTT
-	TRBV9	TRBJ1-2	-	CASSQTETYGYTF	TGTGCCAGCAGCCAGACAGAGACATATGGCTACACCTTC
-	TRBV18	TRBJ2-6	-	CASSPLAGLSSGANVLTF	TGTGCCAGCTCACCACTGGCAGGTTTGAGCTCTGGGGCCAACGTCCTGACTTTC
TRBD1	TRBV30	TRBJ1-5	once	CAWSTGGFKPQHF	TGTGCCTGGAGTACAGGGGGCTTCAAGCCCCAGCATTTT
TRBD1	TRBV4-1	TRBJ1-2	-	CASSQGQGSYGYTF	TGCGCCAGCAGCCAGGGACAGGGGTCCTATGGCTACACCTTC
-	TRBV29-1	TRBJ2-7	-	CSATYNSYEQYF	TGCAGCGCTACGTATAACTCCTACGAGCAGTACTTC
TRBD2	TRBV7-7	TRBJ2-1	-	CASSLAGGPHNEQFF	TGTGCTAGCAGCCTAGCGGGAGGGCCCCACAATGAGCAGTTCTTC
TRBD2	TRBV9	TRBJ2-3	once	CASSEGSGGDTQYF	TGTGCCAGCAGCGAGGGGTCGGGAGGGGATACGCAGTATTTT
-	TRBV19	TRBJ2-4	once	CASSMRPGSKNIQYF	TGTGCCAGTAGTATGCGGCCAGGGTCCAAAAACATTCAGTACTTC
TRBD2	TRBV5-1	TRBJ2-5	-	CASATGGPRSGETQYF	TGCGCCAGCGCGACGGGGGGGCCGCGTTCAGGAGAGACCCAGTACTTC
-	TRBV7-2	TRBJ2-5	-	CASSLTGMETQYF	TGTGCCAGCAGCCTCACAGGGATGGAGACCCAGTACTTC
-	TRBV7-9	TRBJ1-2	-	CASSSHAGAGEGYTF	TGTGCCAGCAGCTCTCACGCGGGGGCCGGGGAAGGCTACACCTTC
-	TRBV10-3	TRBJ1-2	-	CATQQGGGYTF	TGTGCCACCCAGCAAGGAGGAGGCTACACCTTC
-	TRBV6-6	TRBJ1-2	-	CASINSGYGYTF	TGTGCCAGCATCAACTCCGGGTATGGCTACACCTTC
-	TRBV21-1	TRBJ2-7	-	CARSKQEPSSYEQYF	TGTGCCAGAAGTAAGCAGGAACCGAGCTCCTACGAGCAGTACTTC
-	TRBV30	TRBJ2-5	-	CAWSTGGLQETQYF	TGTGCCTGGAGTACCGGGGGGCTACAAGAGACCCAGTACTTC
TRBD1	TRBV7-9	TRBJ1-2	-	CASSRAEQGGYGYTF	TGTGCCAGCAGCCGCGCAGAGCAGGGGGGCTATGGCTACACCTTC
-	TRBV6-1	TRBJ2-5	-	CASSAGTLLEETQYF	TGTGCCAGCAGTGCCGGGACTCTTCTCGAAGAGACCCAGTACTTC
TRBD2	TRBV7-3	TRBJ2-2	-	CASRSGGQNTGELFF	TGTGCCAGCAGGAGCGGGGGCCAGAACACCGGGGAGCTGTTTTTT
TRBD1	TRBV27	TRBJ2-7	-	CASSRTDRVSSYEQYF	TGTGCCAGCAGTCGGACGGACAGGGTTTCATCCTACGAGCAGTACTTC
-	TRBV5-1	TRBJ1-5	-	CASSSGDGNQPQHF	TGCGCCAGCAGCTCAGGGGATGGCAATCAGCCCCAGCATTTT
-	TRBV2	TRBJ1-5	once	CASSEGQGNQPQHF	TGTGCCAGCAGTGAGGGCCAGGGGAATCAGCCCCAGCATTTT
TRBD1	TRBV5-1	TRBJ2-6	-	CASSFAVSGGLSGANVLTF	TGCGCCAGCAGCTTCGCTGTCTCAGGGGGCCTCTCTGGGGCCAACGTCCTGACTTTC
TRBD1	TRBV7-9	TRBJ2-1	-	CASSLWDRVINEQFF	TGTGCCAGCAGCTTATGGGACAGGGTCATCAATGAGCAGTTCTTC
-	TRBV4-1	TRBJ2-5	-	CASSLTGGGETQYF	TGCGCCAGCAGCCTAACAGGGGGAGGGGAGACCCAGTACTTC
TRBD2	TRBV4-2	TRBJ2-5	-	CASSQDRGGQETQYF	TGTGCCAGCAGCCAAGATCGGGGGGGACAAGAGACCCAGTACTTC
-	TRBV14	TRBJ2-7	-	CASSQEYTGEQYF	TGTGCCAGCAGCCAAGAGTACACGGGAGAGCAGTACTTC
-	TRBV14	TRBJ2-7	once	CASSHMTGEVPQYF	TGTGCCAGCAGCCACATGACAGGCGAAGTCCCGCAGTACTTC
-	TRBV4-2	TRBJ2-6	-	CASSQGRGYGANVLTF	TGTGCCAGCAGCCAAGGTCGGGGGTACGGGGCCAACGTCCTGACTTTC
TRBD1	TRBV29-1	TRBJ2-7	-	CSARDRAYEQYF	TGCAGCGCCCGGGACAGGGCGTACGAGCAGTACTTC
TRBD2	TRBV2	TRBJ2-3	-	CASSSGLANTDTQYF	TGTGCCAGCAGCTCGGGACTAGCGAACACAGATACGCAGTATTTT
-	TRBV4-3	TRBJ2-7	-	CASSQNLLLGQGSSYEQYF	TGCGCCAGCAGCCAAAATTTACTTCTAGGTCAAGGGAGCTCCTACGAGCAGTACTTC
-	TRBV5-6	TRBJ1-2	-	CASSFGRYYGYTF	TGTGCCAGCAGCTTTGGCAGGTACTATGGCTACACCTTC